This T cell receptor beta chain stems from a study of blood T cells in healthy people across ages. PBMCs were isolated at a quantity of at least 6 million per sample. Alongside a J-beta primer mix, a sample-barcoded 5' primer served in a second PCR lasting about 7 to 11 cycles. TCRdb used MiXCR to reprocess the 5' RACE reads, holding one entry per CDR3 protein. The sample holds about 1,800,000 distinct CDR3 sequences, roughly 27% seen once. With 4 bases removed from V and 13 bases from J, the gap between germline ends came to 26 bases. This CDR3 is 16 amino acids long. This TCR was recovered from a woman under 40 in good health. This sequence joins TRBV12-3 or TRBV12-4 and TRBJ2-4; D might be TRBD1 or TRBD2, each matching 5 bases. Sequencing was performed on blood. CDR3 in DNA: TGTGCCAGCAGTTCCTTTCACGTCCTGACTTCTTGGGGGCAGTACTTC. Amino acid sequence: CASSSFHVLTSWGQYF.